This T cell receptor beta chain was retrieved from a study of T cells in localized non-small cell lung cancer. Overall study findings and caveats: Because only a single region of the tumor was sequenced, heterogeneity remains possible. The greatest T cell clonality was found in uninvolved adjacent lung (higher than in tumor). There was an association of higher blood T cell density with longer overall survival.

The repertoire was sequenced with immunoSEQ multiplex PCR; TCRdb's copy has only in-frame clones and lacks some. The repertoire holds 25,000 to 35,000 clones, with less than 95% as singletons. In regard to this clone: Its antigen is as yet unknown.

The CDR3 has 17 residues. With 0 bases removed from V and 3 bases from J, the gap between germline ends came to 15 bases. The germline gives CDR1 MNHEY, CDR2 SMNVEV (reference sequence). The gene calls are TRBV27 and TRBJ1-5; no definite D call. The clonotype originates from a woman aged 35 to 70 with stage I lung adenocarcinoma. The sample consisted of peripheral blood, taken before any cancer treatment. CDR3 sequence (DNA): TGTGCCAGCAGTTTATCGTATATTCGGGTTCCCAATCAGCCCCAGCATTTT. It encodes CASSLSYIRVPNQPQHF.